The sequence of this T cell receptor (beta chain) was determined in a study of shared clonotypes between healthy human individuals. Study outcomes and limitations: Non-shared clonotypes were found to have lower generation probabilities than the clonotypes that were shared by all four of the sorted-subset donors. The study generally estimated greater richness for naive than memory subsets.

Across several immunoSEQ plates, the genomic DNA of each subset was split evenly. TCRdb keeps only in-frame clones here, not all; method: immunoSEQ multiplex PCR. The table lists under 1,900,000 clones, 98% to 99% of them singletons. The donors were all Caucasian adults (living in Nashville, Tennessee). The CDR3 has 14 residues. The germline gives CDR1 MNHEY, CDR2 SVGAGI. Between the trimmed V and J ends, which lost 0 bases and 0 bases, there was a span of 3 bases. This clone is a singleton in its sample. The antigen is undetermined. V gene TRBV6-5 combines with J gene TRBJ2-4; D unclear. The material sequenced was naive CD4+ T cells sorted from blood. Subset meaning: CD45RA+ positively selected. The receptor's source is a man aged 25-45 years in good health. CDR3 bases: TGTGCCAGCAGTTACTCGCTAGCCAAAAACATTCAGTACTTC. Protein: CASSYSLAKNIQYF.